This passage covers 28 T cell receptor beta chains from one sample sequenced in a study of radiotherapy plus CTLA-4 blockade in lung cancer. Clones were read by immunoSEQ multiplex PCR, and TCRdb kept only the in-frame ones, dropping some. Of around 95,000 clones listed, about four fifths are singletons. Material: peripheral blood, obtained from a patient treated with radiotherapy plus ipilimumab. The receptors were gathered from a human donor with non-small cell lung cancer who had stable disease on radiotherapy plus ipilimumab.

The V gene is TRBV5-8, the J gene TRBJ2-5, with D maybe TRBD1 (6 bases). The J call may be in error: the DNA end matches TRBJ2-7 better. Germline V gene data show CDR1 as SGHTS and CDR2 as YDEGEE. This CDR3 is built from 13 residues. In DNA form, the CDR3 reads TGTGCCAGCAGCTTGACAGGGATATACGAGCAGTACTTC. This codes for CASSLTGIYEQYF.

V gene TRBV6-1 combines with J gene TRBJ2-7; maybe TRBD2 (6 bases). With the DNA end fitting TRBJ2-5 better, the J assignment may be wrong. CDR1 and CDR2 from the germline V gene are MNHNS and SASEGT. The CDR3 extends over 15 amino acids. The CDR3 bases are TGTGCCAGCAGTGGGGAAGCGGGCTCCCAAGAGACCCAGTACTTC. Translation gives CASSGEAGSQETQYF.

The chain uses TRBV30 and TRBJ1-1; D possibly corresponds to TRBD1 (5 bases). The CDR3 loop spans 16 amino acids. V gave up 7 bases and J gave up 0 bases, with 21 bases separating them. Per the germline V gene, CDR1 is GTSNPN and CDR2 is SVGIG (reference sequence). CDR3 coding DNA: TGTGCCTTCCGCCGCAGGGCCACGGGCATGAACACTGAAGCTTTCTTT. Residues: CAFRRRATGMNTEAFF.

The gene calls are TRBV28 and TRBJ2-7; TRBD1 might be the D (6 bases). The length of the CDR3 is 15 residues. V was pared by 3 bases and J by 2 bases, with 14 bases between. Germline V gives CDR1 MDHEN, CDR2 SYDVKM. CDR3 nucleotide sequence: TGTGCCAGCAGTTTGGCCGCAGGGGCGGCCTACGAGCAGTACTTC. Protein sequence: CASSLAAGAAYEQYF. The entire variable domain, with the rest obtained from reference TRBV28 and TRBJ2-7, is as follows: DVKVTQSSRYLVKRTGEKVFLECVQDMDHENMFWYRQDPGLGLRLIYFSYDVKMKEKGDIPEGYSVSREKKERFSLILESASTNQTSMYLCASSLAAGAAYEQYFGPGTRLTVT.

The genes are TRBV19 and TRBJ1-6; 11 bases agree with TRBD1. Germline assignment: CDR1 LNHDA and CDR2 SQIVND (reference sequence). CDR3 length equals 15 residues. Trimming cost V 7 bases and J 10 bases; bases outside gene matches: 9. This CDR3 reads CASTPDRGRRSPLHF. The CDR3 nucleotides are TGTGCCAGTACCCCGGACAGGGGGCGGCGGTCACCCCTCCACTTT.

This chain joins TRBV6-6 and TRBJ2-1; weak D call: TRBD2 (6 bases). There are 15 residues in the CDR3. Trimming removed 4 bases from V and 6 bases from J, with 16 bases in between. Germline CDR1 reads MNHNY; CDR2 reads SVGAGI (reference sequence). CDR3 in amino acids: CASSWRGQGGNEQFF. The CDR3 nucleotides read TGTGCCAGCAGTTGGAGGGGCCAGGGAGGCAATGAGCAGTTCTTC.

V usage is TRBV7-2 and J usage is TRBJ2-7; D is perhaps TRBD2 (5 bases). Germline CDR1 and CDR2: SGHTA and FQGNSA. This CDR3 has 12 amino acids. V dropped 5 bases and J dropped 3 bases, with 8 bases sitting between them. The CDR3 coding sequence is TGTGCCAGCAGCAACCGGGACTACGAGCAGTACTTC. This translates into CASSNRDYEQYF.

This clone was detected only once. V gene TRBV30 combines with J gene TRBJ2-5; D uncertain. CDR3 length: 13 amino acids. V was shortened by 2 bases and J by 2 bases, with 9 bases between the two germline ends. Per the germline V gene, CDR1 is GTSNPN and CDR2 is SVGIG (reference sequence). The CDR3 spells CAWSRAGQETQYF. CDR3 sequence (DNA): TGTGCCTGGAGTAGGGCAGGACAAGAGACCCAGTACTTC.

This chain's CDR3 is CASSPGSQPQHF. The CDR3 nucleotides are TGTGCCAGCAGTCCCGGAAGTCAGCCCCAGCATTTT. The chain recombines TRBV28 with TRBJ1-5; D not certain. Trimming pared 5 bases from V and 6 bases from J, leaving 8 bases between. The CDR3 runs to 12 residues. In germline, CDR1 is MDHEN, CDR2 SYDVKM.

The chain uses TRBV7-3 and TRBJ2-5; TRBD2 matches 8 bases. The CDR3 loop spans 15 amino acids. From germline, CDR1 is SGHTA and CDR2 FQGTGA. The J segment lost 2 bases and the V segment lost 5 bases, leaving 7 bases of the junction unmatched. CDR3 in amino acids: CASSLGGAGQETQYF. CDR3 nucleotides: TGTGCCAGCAGCCTCGGGGGGGCCGGGCAAGAGACCCAGTACTTC.

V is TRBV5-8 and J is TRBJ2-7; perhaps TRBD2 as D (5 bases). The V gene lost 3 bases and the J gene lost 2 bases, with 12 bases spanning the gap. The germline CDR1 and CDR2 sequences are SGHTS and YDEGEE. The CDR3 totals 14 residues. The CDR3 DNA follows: TGTGCCAGCAGCTCCGGCGGGCCACCCTACGAGCAGTACTTC. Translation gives CASSSGGPPYEQYF. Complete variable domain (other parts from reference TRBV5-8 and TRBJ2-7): EAGVTQSPTHLIKTRGQQATLRCSPISGHTSVYWYQQALGLGLQFLLWYDEGEERNRGNFPPRFSGRQFPNYSSELNVNALELEDSALYLCASSSGGPPYEQYFGPGTRLTVT.

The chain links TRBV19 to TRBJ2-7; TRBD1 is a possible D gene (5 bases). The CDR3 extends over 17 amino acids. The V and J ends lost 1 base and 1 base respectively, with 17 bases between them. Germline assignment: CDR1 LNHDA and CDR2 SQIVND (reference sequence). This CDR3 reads CASSIGIRAGTSYEQYF. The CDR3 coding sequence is TGTGCCAGTAGTATAGGCATCAGGGCAGGAACTTCCTACGAGCAGTACTTC.

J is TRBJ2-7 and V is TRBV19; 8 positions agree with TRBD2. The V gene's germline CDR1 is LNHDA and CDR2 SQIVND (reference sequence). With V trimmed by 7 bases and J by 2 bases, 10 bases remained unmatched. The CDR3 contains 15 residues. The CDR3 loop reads CASTPRGEPTYEQYF. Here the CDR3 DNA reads TGTGCCAGTACCCCGCGGGGGGAGCCAACCTACGAGCAGTACTTC.

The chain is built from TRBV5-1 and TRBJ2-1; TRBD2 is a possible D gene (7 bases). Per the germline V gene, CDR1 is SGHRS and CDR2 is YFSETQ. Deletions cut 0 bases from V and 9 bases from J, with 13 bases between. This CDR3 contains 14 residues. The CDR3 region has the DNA TGCGCCAGCAGCTTGGATGGGAGGGGGAGTGAGCAGTTCTTC. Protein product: CASSLDGRGSEQFF.

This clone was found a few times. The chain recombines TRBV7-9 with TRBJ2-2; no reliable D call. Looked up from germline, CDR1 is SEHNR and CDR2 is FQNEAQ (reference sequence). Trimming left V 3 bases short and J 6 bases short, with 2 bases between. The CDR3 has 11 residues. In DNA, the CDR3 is TGTGCCAGCAGCTTCGCCGGGGAGCTGTTTTTT. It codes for CASSFAGELFF.

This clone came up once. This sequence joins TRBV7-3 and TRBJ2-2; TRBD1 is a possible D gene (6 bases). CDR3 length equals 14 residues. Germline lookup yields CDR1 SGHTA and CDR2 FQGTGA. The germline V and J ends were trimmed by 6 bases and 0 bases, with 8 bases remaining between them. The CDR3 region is CASSRTANTGELFF. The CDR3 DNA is TGTGCCAGCAGTCGGACAGCGAACACCGGGGAGCTGTTTTTT. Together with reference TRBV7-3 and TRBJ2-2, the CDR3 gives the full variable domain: GAGVSQTPSNKVTEKGKYVELRCDPISGHTALYWYRQSLGQGPEFLIYFQGTGAADDSGLPNDRFFAVRPEGSVSTLKIQRTERGDSAVYLCASSRTANTGELFFGEGSRLTVL.

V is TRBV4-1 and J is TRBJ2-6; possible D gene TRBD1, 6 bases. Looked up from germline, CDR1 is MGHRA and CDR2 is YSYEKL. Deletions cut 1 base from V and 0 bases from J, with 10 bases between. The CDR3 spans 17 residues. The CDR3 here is CASSQGTALSGANVLTF. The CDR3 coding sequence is TGCGCCAGCAGCCAAGGGACAGCCCTCTCTGGGGCCAACGTCCTGACTTTC.

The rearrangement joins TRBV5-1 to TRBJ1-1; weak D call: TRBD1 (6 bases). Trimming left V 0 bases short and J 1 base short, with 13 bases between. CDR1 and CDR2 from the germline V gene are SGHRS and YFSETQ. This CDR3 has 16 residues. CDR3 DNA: TGCGCCAGCAGCTTGGGACCCCAGGGGAGGAACACTGAAGCTTTCTTT. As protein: CASSLGPQGRNTEAFF.

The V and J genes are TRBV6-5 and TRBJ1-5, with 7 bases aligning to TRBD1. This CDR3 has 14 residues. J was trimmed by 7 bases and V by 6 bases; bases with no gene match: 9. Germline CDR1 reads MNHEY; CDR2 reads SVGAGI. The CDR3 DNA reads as TGTGCCAGCAGAGAGTCCCGGGACAGCCAGCCCCAGCATTTT. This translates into CASRESRDSQPQHF.

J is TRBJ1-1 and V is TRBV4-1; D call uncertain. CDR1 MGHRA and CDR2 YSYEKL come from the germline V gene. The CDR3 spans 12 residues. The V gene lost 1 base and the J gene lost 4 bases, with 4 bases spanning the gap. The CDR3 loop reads CASSQVGTEAFF. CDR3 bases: TGCGCCAGCAGCCAAGTGGGCACTGAAGCTTTCTTT.

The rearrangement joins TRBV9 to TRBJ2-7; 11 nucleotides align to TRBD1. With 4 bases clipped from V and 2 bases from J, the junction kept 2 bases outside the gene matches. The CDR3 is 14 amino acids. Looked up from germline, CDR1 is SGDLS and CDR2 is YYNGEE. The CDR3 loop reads CASSKGQGAYEQYF. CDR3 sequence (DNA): TGTGCCAGCAGCAAGGGACAGGGGGCCTACGAGCAGTACTTC.

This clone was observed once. CDR3: CASTLTSGGAKLETQYF. The CDR3 bases are TGTGCCAGCACCCTCACTAGCGGGGGGGCCAAACTAGAGACCCAGTACTTC. The chain recombines TRBV28 with TRBJ2-5; 13 positions match TRBD2. Germline-derived CDR1 and CDR2 are MDHEN and SYDVKM. CDR3 length equals 17 residues. V trimming: 7 bases; J trimming: 4 bases; junction bases outside the gene matches: 12.

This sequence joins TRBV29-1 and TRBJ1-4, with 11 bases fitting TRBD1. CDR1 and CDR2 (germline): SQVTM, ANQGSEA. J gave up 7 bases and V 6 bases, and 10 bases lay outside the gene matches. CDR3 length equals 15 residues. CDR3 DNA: TGCAGCGTGGCTGGGACAGGGGGTAGCATTGAAAAACTGTTTTTT. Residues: CSVAGTGGSIEKLFF.

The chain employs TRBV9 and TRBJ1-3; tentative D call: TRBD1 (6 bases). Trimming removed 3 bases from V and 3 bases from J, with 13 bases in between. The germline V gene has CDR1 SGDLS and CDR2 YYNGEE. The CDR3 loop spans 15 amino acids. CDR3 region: CASSEARGYGNTIYF. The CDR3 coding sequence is TGTGCCAGCAGCGAGGCCAGGGGTTATGGAAACACCATATATTTT.

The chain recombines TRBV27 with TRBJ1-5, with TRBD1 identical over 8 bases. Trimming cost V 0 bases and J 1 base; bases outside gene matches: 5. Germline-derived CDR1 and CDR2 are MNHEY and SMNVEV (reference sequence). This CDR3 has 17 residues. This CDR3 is CASSLSLRQGSNQPQHF. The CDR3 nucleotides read TGTGCCAGCAGTTTATCGCTGAGACAGGGGAGCAATCAGCCCCAGCATTTT.

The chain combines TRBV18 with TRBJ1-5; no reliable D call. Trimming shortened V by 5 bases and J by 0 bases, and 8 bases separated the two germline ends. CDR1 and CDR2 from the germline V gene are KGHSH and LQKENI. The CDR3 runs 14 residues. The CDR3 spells CASSTISSNQPQHF. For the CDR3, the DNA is TGTGCCAGCTCAACCATCAGTAGCAATCAGCCCCAGCATTTT.

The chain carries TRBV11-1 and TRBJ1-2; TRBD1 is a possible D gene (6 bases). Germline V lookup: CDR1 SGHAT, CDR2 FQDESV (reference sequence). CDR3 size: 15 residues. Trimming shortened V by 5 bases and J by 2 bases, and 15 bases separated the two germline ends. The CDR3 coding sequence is TGTGCCAGCAGCCAGGACAGAATCTTAAACTATGGCTACACCTTC. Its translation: CASSQDRILNYGYTF.

In DNA, the CDR3 is TGTGCCAGCAGCCTAGTCAACAGGGAAGCTTTCTTT. Translated: CASSLVNREAFF. The chain has TRBV5-5 and TRBJ1-1; weak D call: TRBD1 (5 bases). CDR1 and CDR2 from the germline V gene are SGHKS and YYEKEE (reference sequence). The CDR3 consists of 12 residues. Trimming took 4 bases from V and 8 from J, leaving 12 bases between them.